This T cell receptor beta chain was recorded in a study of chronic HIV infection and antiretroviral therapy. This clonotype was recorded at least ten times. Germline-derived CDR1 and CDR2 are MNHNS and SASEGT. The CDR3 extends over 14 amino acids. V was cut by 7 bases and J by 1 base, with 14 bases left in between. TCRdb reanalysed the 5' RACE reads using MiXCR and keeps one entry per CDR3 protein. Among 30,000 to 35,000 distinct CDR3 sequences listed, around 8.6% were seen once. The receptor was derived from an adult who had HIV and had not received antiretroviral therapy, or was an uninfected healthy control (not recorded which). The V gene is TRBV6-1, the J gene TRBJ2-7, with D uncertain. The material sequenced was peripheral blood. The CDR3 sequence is CASTVGPSSYEQYF. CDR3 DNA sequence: TGTGCCAGCACGGTCGGTCCCAGTTCCTACGAGCAGTACTTC.